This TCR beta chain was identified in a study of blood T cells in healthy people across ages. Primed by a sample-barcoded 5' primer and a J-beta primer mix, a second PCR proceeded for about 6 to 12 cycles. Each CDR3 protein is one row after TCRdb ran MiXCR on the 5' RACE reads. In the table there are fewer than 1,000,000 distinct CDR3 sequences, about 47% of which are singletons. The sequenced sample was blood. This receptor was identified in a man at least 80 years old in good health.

CDR3 loop: CASSASGAYNEQFF. The CDR3 nucleotides read TGCGCCAGCAGCGCAAGCGGGGCCTACAATGAGCAGTTCTTC. The V gene is TRBV5-1, the J gene TRBJ2-1; 7 positions agree with TRBD2. The CDR3 runs to 14 residues. V trimming: 4 bases; J trimming: 2 bases; junction bases outside the gene matches: 3. The germline CDR1 and CDR2 sequences are SGHRS and YFSETQ.